The entry that follows covers one T cell receptor (beta chain) sequence. The antigen remains unidentified. CDR1 and CDR2 (germline): SGHVS, FQNEAQ. V dropped 1 base and J dropped 3 bases, with 7 bases sitting between them. The CDR3 contains 14 residues. This record belongs to a study of cytomegalovirus exposure and HLA in healthy donors. Findings and caveats of the study: Reportedly, a later analysis found an Asian-associated ancestry cluster had fewer N-insertions than the approximately 700-donor mean. Among TCR beta chains, those listed as cytomegalovirus-associated numbered about 150.

The PCR used 60 Vbeta and 13 Jbeta primers. Assay used: immunoSEQ multiplex PCR; TCRdb lists only in-frame clones, some missing. The sample has fewer than 80,000 clones, roughly four fifths seen once. The sample was PBMCs. The receptor comes from a woman aged 55-75 years in good health and CMV-seropositive. The rearrangement uses TRBV7-8 and TRBJ1-5, with D perhaps TRBD1 (6 bases). CDR3 nucleotides: TGTGCCAGCAGCTTAGGACAGGCCAATCAGCCCCAGCATTTT. It specifies CASSLGQANQPQHF.